This is a list of T cell receptor beta chains from one sample in a study of blood T cell repertoires in COVID-19. Clones were sequenced by immunoSEQ multiplex PCR, and TCRdb holds only the in-frame ones, with some missing. This table holds about 40,000 clones, about four fifths found once. The source material was peripheral blood. The source of these receptors is an older woman with acute or convalescent COVID-19. Each CDR3 is given with its conserved first and last residue. A D gene is named only where the DNA matches it firmly. A row's size may be missing; if present it is once, few, many or a size class.

TRBJ1-6 | NA | NA | TRBV10-3 | CAIREAGRDDSPLHF | TGTGCCATCAGGGAAGCAGGGCGGGATGATTCACCCCTCCACTTT
TRBJ2-4 | TRBD2 | NA | TRBV5-8 | CASSSSGLAGRNIQYF | TGTGCCAGCAGCTCCTCAGGACTAGCGGGCAGGAACATTCAGTACTTC
TRBJ2-2 | NA | NA | TRBV9 | CASSVAAAGNTGELFF | TGTGCCAGCAGCGTAGCAGCAGCGGGGAACACCGGGGAGCTGTTTTTT
TRBJ1-3 | NA | NA | TRBV6-5 | CASAAGSGNTIYF | TGTGCCAGTGCGGCGGGCTCTGGAAACACCATATATTTT
TRBJ1-1 | NA | NA | TRBV19 | CASSIGAGRKNTEAFF | TGTGCCAGTAGTATCGGTGCGGGCAGAAAGAACACTGAAGCTTTCTTT
TRBJ1-2 | TRBD1 | few | TRBV28 | CASSTIRTGASYGYTF | TGTGCCAGCAGTACCATCAGAACAGGGGCGTCCTATGGCTACACCTTC
TRBJ1-3 | NA | NA | TRBV19 | CASSDRDIRNTIYF | TGTGCCAGTAGCGACCGGGACATTCGAAACACCATATATTTT
TRBJ1-3 | NA | NA | TRBV15 | CATSRAGISGNTIYF | TGTGCCACCAGCAGGGCAGGGATTTCTGGAAACACCATATATTTT
TRBJ2-5 | NA | few | TRBV20-1 | CSASVASQETQYF | TGCAGTGCTAGTGTGGCCTCACAAGAGACCCAGTACTTC
TRBJ2-1 | NA | NA | TRBV7-9 | CASSLIRDYNEQFF | TGTGCCAGCAGCCTTATCCGGGACTACAATGAGCAGTTCTTC
TRBJ2-3 | NA | NA | TRBV3-1/TRBV3-2 | CASSYMLPMQDTQYF | TGTGCCAGCAGCTACATGCTTCCCATGCAAGATACGCAGTATTTT
TRBJ1-3 | NA | NA | TRBV7-2 | CASSSTLTGIGSGNTIYF | TGTGCCAGCAGCTCAACTTTGACGGGAATAGGCTCTGGAAACACCATATATTTT
TRBJ2-7 | NA | NA | TRBV5-8 | CASSQRLPPYEQYF | TGTGCCAGCTCCCAAAGACTACCCCCCTACGAGCAGTACTTC
TRBJ2-5 | TRBD2 | NA | TRBV10-2 | CATGLAGGETQYF | TGCGCCACAGGACTAGCGGGAGGAGAGACCCAGTACTTC
TRBJ2-5 | TRBD1 | NA | TRBV18 | CASGRGDSPGTQYF | TGTGCCAGCGGACGAGGGGACAGCCCAGGGACCCAGTACTTC
TRBJ2-3 | TRBD2 | NA | TRBV7-9 | CASSLSGRGDTQYF | TGTGCCAGCAGCCTTAGCGGGAGGGGAGATACGCAGTATTTT
TRBJ2-5 | TRBD1 | NA | TRBV18 | CASSPLPGQGFQETQYF | TGTGCCAGCTCACCCCTTCCGGGACAGGGATTTCAAGAGACCCAGTACTTC
TRBJ1-5 | NA | NA | TRBV19 | CASSVPGVPNQPQHF | TGTGCCAGTAGTGTCCCGGGGGTACCCAATCAGCCCCAGCATTTT
TRBJ2-1 | NA | NA | TRBV7-8 | CASSLAPPARGSSYNEQFF | TGTGCCAGCAGCTTAGCGCCCCCGGCACGGGGTAGCTCCTACAATGAGCAGTTCTTC
TRBJ2-7 | TRBD1 | few | TRBV19 | CASTPNAGQGNYEQYF | TGTGCCAGTACCCCAAATGCGGGACAGGGTAACTACGAGCAGTACTTC
TRBJ2-6 | TRBD1 | NA | TRBV24-1 | CATSDSGRGTTGANVLTF | TGTGCCACCAGTGATTCCGGCAGGGGGACGACTGGGGCCAACGTCCTGACTTTC
TRBJ1-6 | TRBD1 | NA | TRBV25-1 | CASSAGTGTRANSPLHF | TGTGCCAGCAGTGCCGGGACAGGGACTCGAGCCAATTCACCCCTCCACTTT
TRBJ2-7 | NA | NA | TRBV5-8 | CASSLRGEQYF | TGTGCCAGCAGCCTAAGGGGTGAGCAGTACTTC
TRBJ2-3 | NA | once | TRBV27 | CASSLVRGDTQYF | TGTGCCAGCAGTTTAGTTCGGGGGGATACGCAGTATTTT
TRBJ2-1 | TRBD2 | few | TRBV3-1/TRBV3-2 | CASSQGASGGAFF | TGTGCCAGCAGCCAAGGGGCTAGCGGAGGGGCGTTCTTC
TRBJ2-7 | NA | once | TRBV19 | CATTDRGYEQYF | TGTGCCACCACGGACCGCGGGTACGAGCAGTACTTC
TRBJ2-5 | NA | NA | TRBV6-5 | CASSYLSGGETQYF | TGTGCCAGCAGTTATCTTTCAGGGGGGGAGACCCAGTACTTC
TRBJ2-1 | TRBD2 | few | TRBV28 | CASTEAAGAGYNEQFF | TGTGCCAGCACGGAAGCTGCGGGAGCGGGCTACAATGAGCAGTTCTTC
TRBJ2-7 | TRBD2 | NA | TRBV7-2 | CASSLMASGSKTYEQYF | TGTGCCAGCAGCTTGATGGCTAGCGGGAGTAAAACCTACGAGCAGTACTTC
TRBJ2-7 | NA | once | TRBV4-1 | CASSQVAAGASYEQYF | TGCGCCAGCAGCCAAGTAGCTGCGGGCGCCTCCTACGAGCAGTACTTC
TRBJ2-1 | TRBD2 | NA | TRBV9 | CASSTLSGRSGNEQFF | TGTGCCAGCAGTACTCTAAGCGGGAGGTCGGGCAATGAGCAGTTCTTC
TRBJ1-5 | TRBD1 | NA | TRBV12-5 | CASGPGQGQNQPQHF | TGTGCTAGTGGTCCTGGACAGGGGCAAAATCAGCCCCAGCATTTT
TRBJ1-6 | TRBD1 | NA | TRBV6-5 | CASTTGGNSNSPLHF | TGTGCCAGCACGACAGGGGGCAATAGTAATTCACCCCTCCACTTT
TRBJ2-2 | TRBD2 | once | TRBV19 | CASSTSGATGELFF | TGTGCCAGCTCAACTAGCGGAGCAACCGGGGAGCTGTTTTTT
TRBJ2-1 | TRBD1 | NA | TRBV7-9 | CASSPYDRVGEQFF | TGTGCCAGCAGCCCCTACGACAGGGTCGGAGAGCAGTTCTTC
TRBJ2-2 | TRBD1 | NA | TRBV7-3 | CASSLWQGVCTGELFF | TGTGCCAGCAGCTTATGGCAGGGGGTATGTACCGGGGAGCTGTTTTTT
TRBJ2-1 | TRBD2 | few | TRBV5-1 | CASSLAASGREQFF | TGCGCCAGCAGCTTGGCGGCTAGCGGACGGGAGCAGTTCTTC
TRBJ1-1 | TRBD1 | NA | TRBV6-5 | CASTLDRANTEAFF | TGTGCCAGCACCCTGGACAGGGCGAACACTGAAGCTTTCTTT
TRBJ2-7 | TRBD2 | NA | TRBV6-2/TRBV6-3 | CASSYPPRLAVYEQYF | TGTGCCAGCAGTTACCCTCCGAGACTAGCGGTCTACGAGCAGTACTTC
TRBJ2-1 | TRBD2 | few | TRBV11-3 | CASSLDQLAGGSYNEQFF | TGTGCCAGCAGCTTAGATCAGCTAGCGGGAGGATCCTACAATGAGCAGTTCTTC
TRBJ2-7 | TRBD1 | NA | TRBV19 | CASTQGAIGEQYF | TGTGCCAGTACGCAGGGGGCGATCGGCGAGCAGTACTTC
TRBJ1-1 | NA | NA | TRBV6-5 | CASSKQVNTEAFF | TGTGCCAGCAGTAAACAGGTGAACACTGAAGCTTTCTTT
TRBJ2-7 | TRBD2 | NA | TRBV5-8 | CASRPGRAGVTEEQYF | TGTGCCAGCAGACCCGGTCGGGCGGGAGTTACGGAAGAGCAGTACTTC
TRBJ2-1 | TRBD2 | NA | TRBV5-1 | CASGLRTDQREGRFNEQFF | TGCGCCAGCGGATTAAGGACAGATCAGCGGGAGGGCCGATTCAATGAGCAGTTCTTC
TRBJ2-1 | TRBD2 | once | TRBV11-3 | CASSAYGGTSGYNEQFF | TGTGCCAGCAGCGCCTACGGAGGGACTAGCGGATACAATGAGCAGTTCTTC
TRBJ1-6 | TRBD1 | NA | TRBV30 | CACGQGARSPLHF | TGTGCCTGCGGGCAGGGGGCAAGGTCACCCCTCCACTTT
TRBJ2-1 | TRBD1 | few | TRBV18 | CASSQNRGSYNEQFF | TGTGCCAGCTCACAGAACAGGGGTTCCTACAATGAGCAGTTCTTC
TRBJ2-7 | TRBD2 | NA | TRBV7-2 | CASSPRSGSVEQYF | TGTGCCAGCAGCCCACGGAGCGGGAGTGTCGAGCAGTACTTC
TRBJ2-7 | TRBD2 | few | TRBV30 | CAWSVLPSGRNSYEQYF | TGTGCCTGGAGTGTACTCCCTAGCGGGAGAAACTCCTACGAGCAGTACTTC